The entry below describes one T cell receptor (beta chain). Patients from Seattle were sampled longitudinally, starting during active infection. This sample was included in a study of blood T cell repertoires in COVID-19. Trimming shortened V by 6 bases and J by 7 bases, and 13 bases separated the two germline ends. The CDR3 covers 13 residues. Germline CDR1 is SGHDT and CDR2 is YYEEEE. Some clones are missing from TCRdb's copy, which holds only in-frame ones; the method was immunoSEQ multiplex PCR. The top ten hold 5.2% of the sample, which has about 220,000 clones, more than 75% seen once. The receptor was derived from a woman between 65 and 79 years old with COVID-19, enrolled during active disease. The chain carries TRBV5-6 and TRBJ2-2, with D tentatively TRBD1 (6 bases). The sample comprised peripheral blood. CDR3 sequence reads: CASIATGNGELFF. Written as DNA, the CDR3 is TGTGCCAGCATAGCGACAGGCAACGGGGAGCTGTTTTTT.